The T cell receptor (beta chain) under discussion was sequenced for a study of technical replicates of blood from a few donors. V shed 5 bases, J shed 8 bases, and the junction held 6 bases outside the gene matches. This CDR3 has 14 amino acids. Germline V CDR1 and CDR2: SGHTA, FQGNSA. The assay was immunoSEQ multiplex PCR, and TCRdb's table has in-frame clones only and misses some. The data show around 83,000 clones, 90% to 95% seen once. The sample was T cells isolated from PBMCs. This clonotype originated in a human donor in good health. The rearrangement uses TRBV7-2 and TRBJ2-2; 9 nucleotides line up with TRBD1. The CDR3 coding sequence is TGTGCCAGCAGCATAGGACAGGGGATGGGGGAGCTGTTTTTT. It yields the protein CASSIGQGMGELFF.